This T cell receptor (beta chain) was documented in a study of T cells in Graves' hyperthyroidism and ophthalmopathy (dated by TCRdb to 2018 to 2020). Broadly, across the study: Peripheral blood samples were taken at initial diagnosis, before any treatment was given. To identify TCR V-J signatures that set the groups apart, the researchers used a discovery cohort of roughly 100 patients, made up of around 40 with Graves' ophthalmopathy and 57 with stable Graves' hyperthyroidism. Prospective prediction of ophthalmopathy was tested in an independent validation cohort consisting of 18 to 20 hyperthyroidism patients and some 15 patients who later progressed to ophthalmopathy. The 95 to 100 discovery patients were randomly split 7:3 into training and test sets. In addition, the study compared T-cell repertoires in thyroid tissue and in blood from about 6 Graves' hyperthyroidism patients. Once sampling was done, hyperthyroidism patients were given methimazole at a starting dose of 30 mg daily, whereas ophthalmopathy patients were given high-dose intravenous methylprednisolone. The paper reports TCR Vbeta CDR3 sequencing of 140 or so peripheral blood samples: under 45 ophthalmopathy, under 80 hyperthyroidism and around 17 progressor patients. Paper-wide results and their limitations: In validation, progression to ophthalmopathy was predicted by the model with approximately 67% sensitivity and 72% to 80% specificity, a median of around 6.5 months before onset. A model built on a 13 V-J signature distinguished ophthalmopathy from stable hyperthyroidism, reaching about 88% sensitivity and 81% to 83% specificity in cross-validation and 80%/75% in testing. Most expanded thyroid clonotypes (frequency above 0.001) were also detected in blood, a finding suggesting that blood repertoires may reflect thyroid immune responses. Sample size was not statistically predetermined, and blinding of investigators to group allocation was not performed.

Only a few counts were recorded for this clonotype. It has no known antigen specificity. Base quality data are lacking; no much larger clone is found one base away. CDR1 is given as SNHLY and CDR2 as FYNNEI, both from the germline V gene. From the cysteine through the phenylalanine, the CDR3 covers 15 amino acids. Only the CDR3 DNA is retained, 45 bases long and in frame from the first base. The germline V and J ends show losses of 8 bases and 11 bases respectively, and no gene match explains 18 bases of the junction. TCR beta CDR3 regions were amplified from RNA transcripts. For the first round of RT-PCR on the TCR CDR3, the HTBI primer set was used together with the Qiagen OneStep RT-PCR kit. Libraries were constructed in a second round of multiplex PCR, after which size selection and purification were performed. Paired-end sequencing of the libraries was performed with 100 bp reads on an Illumina HiSeq2000. The original pipeline was this. SOAPnuke was used to process the raw data, with reads discarded if the reads contained adapters or uncalled bases, had a mean Phred below 15, or lacked an exact constant-primer or identifier match. High-quality paired reads were merged with COPE v1.2.5, and unique nucleotide sequences were defined as clonotypes. Clonotypes were aligned to IMGT TRBV, TRBD and TRBJ reference segments using MiTCR v1.1. Analysis was restricted to V-J combinations with a frequency above 0.0001, which covered about 99% of repertoires. A TCS score was defined as the ratio of F50 (clonal expansion) to E x V (chaos), with BLOSUM62-based TCRdist applied between CDR3 peptides within each V-J. Welch's t-statistics and random forest reduced roughly 530 V-J features to 13, which were used in a naive Bayes classifier (R e1071). Using fastp at Q25 and MiXCR, TCRdb reprocessed the public reads and kept productive beta chains. Each CDR3 protein gets just one entry, which takes the most common genes and DNA from the rows behind it. The V and J calls were determined by TCRdb, not by the authors. In all, the sample holds about 210,000 distinct CDR3 sequences, and about a sixth of those were seen once. Of the sample, 50% falls within the top ten clones.

Graves' hyperthyroidism was defined as stable when no progression to ophthalmopathy occurred over 18 months of follow-up. The hyperthyroidism patients were between 18 and 65 years old and newly diagnosed, with a disease duration of less than 2 months. Exclusion was applied to patients with uncontrolled infections, other autoimmune diseases, pregnancy or lactation. Diagnoses relied on clinical symptoms, serum thyroxine and TRAb, thyroid ultrasound and orbital computed tomography. PBMCs were isolated from approximately 10 ml of fresh peripheral blood by Ficoll-Paque density gradient centrifugation. Total RNA was extracted with Trizol reagent, and quality was checked on an Agilent 2100 Bioanalyzer.

This sequence was found in a man in his fifties or sixties with Graves' hyperthyroidism. Here the chain combines TRBV2 and TRBJ1-1; 9 bases in the middle match TRBD1. The specimen sequenced was blood. The nucleotide sequence reads as follows: TGTGCCAGCGATTCAGGCGGGACAGGGCAACCGACGGCTTTCTTT. Translated, this gives CASDSGGTGQPTAFF.